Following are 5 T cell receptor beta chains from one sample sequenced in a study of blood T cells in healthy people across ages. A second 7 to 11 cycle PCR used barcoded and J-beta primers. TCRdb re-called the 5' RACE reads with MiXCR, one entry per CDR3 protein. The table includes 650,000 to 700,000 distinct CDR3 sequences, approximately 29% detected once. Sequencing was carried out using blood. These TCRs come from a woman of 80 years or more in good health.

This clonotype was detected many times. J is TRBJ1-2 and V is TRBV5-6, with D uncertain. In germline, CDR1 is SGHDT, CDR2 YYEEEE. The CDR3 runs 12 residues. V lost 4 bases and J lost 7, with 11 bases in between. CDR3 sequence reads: CASSRPMIGYTF. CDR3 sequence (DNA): TGTGCCAGCAGCCGTCCGATGATTGGCTACACCTTC. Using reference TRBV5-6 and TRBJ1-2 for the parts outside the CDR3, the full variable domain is DAGVTQSPTHLIKTRGQQVTLRCSPKSGHDTVSWYQQALGQGPQFIFQYYEEEERQRGNFPDRFSGHQFPNYSSELNVNALLLGDSALYLCASSRPMIGYTFGSGTRLTVV.

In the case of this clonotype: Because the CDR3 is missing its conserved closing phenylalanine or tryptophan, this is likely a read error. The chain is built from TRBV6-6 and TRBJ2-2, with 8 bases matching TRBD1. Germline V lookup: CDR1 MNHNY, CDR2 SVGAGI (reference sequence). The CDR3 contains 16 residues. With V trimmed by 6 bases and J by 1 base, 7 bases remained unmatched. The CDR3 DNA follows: TGTGCCAGCAGGTCAAGACAGGGGAGGAACACCGGGGAGCTGTTTTCT. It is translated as CASRSRQGRNTGELFS.

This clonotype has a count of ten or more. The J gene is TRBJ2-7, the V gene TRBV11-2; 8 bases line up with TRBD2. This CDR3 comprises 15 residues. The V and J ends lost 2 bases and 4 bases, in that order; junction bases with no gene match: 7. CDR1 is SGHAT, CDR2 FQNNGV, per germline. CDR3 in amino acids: CASSLRGPGGYEQYF. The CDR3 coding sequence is TGTGCCAGCAGCTTACGGGGGCCGGGGGGGTACGAGCAGTACTTC. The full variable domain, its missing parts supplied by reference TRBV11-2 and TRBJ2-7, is EAGVAQSPRYKIIEKRQSVAFWCNPISGHATLYWYQQILGQGPKLLIQFQNNGVVDDSQLPKDRFSAERLKGVDSTLKIQPAKLEDSAVYLCASSLRGPGGYEQYFGPGTRLTVT.

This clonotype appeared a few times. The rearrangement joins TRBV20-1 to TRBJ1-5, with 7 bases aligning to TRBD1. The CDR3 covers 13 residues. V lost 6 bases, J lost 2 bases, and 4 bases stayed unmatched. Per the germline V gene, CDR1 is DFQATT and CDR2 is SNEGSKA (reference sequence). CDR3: CSATTGGNQPQHF. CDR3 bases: TGCAGTGCGACAACAGGGGGCAATCAGCCCCAGCATTTT.

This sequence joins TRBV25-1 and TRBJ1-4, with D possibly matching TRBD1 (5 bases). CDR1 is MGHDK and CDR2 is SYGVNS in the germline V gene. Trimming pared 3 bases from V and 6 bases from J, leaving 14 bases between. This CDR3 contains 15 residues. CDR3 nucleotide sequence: TGTGCCAGCAGTGAGCCAACAGGTTTAGATGAAAAACTGTTTTTT. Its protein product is CASSEPTGLDEKLFF.